The T cell receptor beta chain described here comes from a study of blood T cell repertoires in COVID-19. Methods used by the authors: Amplification of reference gene primers provided the estimated nucleated cell counts. Repertoires were generated with immunoSEQ multiplex PCR, while TCRdb's copy carries only in-frame clones and drops some. The V and J calls and the clone size are those of that table, but D and trimming were determined from the DNA. This table holds just under 150,000 clones, 84% found once. CDR3 length equals 15 residues. Germline CDR1 reads SGHRS; CDR2 reads YFSETQ. V shed 2 bases, J shed 3 bases, and the junction held 5 bases outside the gene matches.

The sequenced material came from peripheral blood. The sequence derives from a human donor in a cohort sampled during active COVID-19. V usage is TRBV5-1 and J usage is TRBJ1-1; TRBD1 matches at 9 bases. CDR3 in amino acids: CASSLQGALDTEAFF. The CDR3 DNA is TGCGCCAGCAGCTTACAGGGGGCTTTGGACACTGAAGCTTTCTTT.